This T cell receptor (beta chain) was captured by sequencing in a study of cytotoxic CD8 clonotypes in ibrutinib-treated CLL. Whole-study findings and limits: An increase in clonality occurred at ibrutinib response, followed by a return toward baseline at progression. Baseline values of clonality outstripped age-matched healthy donors and followed circulating CD8+ T-cell counts.

Here immunoSEQ multiplex PCR was the method, and the copy in TCRdb shows in-frame clones only, minus some. In the table there are 35,000 to 50,000 clones, about 70% of which are singletons. A remark on this clone: Its specificity is unknown.

Trimming took off 5 bases at V and 7 bases at J, with 9 bases between the two ends. CDR3 length equals 11 residues. Germline CDR1 and CDR2: KGHSH and LQKENI. V gene TRBV18 combines with J gene TRBJ2-7, with unresolved D. This receptor was identified in a human donor with chronic lymphocytic leukemia. The sequencing here drew on PBMCs, taken at disease progression, from a patient treated with ibrutinib. The CDR3 nucleotides are TGTGCCAGCTCATCCCCCTCAGAGCAGTACTTC. Protein product: CASSSPSEQYF.